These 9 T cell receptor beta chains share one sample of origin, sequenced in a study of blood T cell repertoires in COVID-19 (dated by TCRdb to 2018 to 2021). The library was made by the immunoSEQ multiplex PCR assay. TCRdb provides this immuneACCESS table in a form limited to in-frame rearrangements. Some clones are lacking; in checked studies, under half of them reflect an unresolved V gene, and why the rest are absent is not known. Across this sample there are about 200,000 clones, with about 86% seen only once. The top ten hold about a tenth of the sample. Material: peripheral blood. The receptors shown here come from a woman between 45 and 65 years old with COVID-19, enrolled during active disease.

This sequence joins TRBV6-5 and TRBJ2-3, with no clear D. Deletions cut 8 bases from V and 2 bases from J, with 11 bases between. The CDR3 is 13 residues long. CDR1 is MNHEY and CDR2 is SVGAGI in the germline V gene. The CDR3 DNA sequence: TGTGCCAGCGAGTCGACTGCCACAGATACGCAGTATTTT. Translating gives CASESTATDTQYF.

The CDR3 region has the DNA TGTGCCAGCAGCCTACCGACAGGGAAGGTAACCGGGGAGCTGTTTTTT. Protein sequence: CASSLPTGKVTGELFF. The rearrangement joins TRBV9 to TRBJ2-2; TRBD1 agrees at 7 bases. The CDR3 is 16 amino acids. J gave up 5 bases and V 4 bases, and 11 bases lay outside the gene matches. From germline, CDR1 is SGDLS and CDR2 YYNGEE. The whole variable domain, remainder taken from reference TRBV9 and TRBJ2-2, is DSGVTQTPKHLITATGQRVTLRCSPRSGDLSVYWYQQSLDQGLQFLIQYYNGEERAKGNILERFSAQQFPDLHSELNLSSLELGDSALYFCASSLPTGKVTGELFFGEGSRLTVL.

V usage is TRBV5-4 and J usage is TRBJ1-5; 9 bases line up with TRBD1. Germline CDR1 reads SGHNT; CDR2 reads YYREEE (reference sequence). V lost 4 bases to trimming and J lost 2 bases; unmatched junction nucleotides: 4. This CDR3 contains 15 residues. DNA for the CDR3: TGTGCCAGCAGCCCGGACAGGGGACGCAATCAGCCCCAGCATTTT. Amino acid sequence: CASSPDRGRNQPQHF.

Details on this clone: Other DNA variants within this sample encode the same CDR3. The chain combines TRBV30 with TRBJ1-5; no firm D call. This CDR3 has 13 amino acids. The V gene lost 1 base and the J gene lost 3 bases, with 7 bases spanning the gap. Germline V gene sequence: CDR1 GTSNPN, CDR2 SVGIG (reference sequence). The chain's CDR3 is CAWSEGANQPQHF. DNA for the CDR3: TGTGCCTGGAGTGAGGGAGCCAATCAGCCCCAGCATTTT.

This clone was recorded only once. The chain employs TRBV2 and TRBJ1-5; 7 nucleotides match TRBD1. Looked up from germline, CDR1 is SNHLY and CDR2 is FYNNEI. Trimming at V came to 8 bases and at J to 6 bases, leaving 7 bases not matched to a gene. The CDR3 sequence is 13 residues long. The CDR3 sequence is CASQQGNGQPQHF. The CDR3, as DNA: TGTGCCAGCCAACAGGGGAACGGTCAGCCCCAGCATTTT.

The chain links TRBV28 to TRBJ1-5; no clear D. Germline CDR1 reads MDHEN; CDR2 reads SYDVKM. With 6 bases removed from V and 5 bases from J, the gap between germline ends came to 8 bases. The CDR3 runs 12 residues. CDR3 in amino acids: CASSSSDQPQHF. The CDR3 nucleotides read TGTGCCAGCAGCTCCTCGGATCAGCCCCAGCATTTT. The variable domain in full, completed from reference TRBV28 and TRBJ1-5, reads DVKVTQSSRYLVKRTGEKVFLECVQDMDHENMFWYRQDPGLGLRLIYFSYDVKMKEKGDIPEGYSVSREKKERFSLILESASTNQTSMYLCASSSSDQPQHFGDGTRLSIL.

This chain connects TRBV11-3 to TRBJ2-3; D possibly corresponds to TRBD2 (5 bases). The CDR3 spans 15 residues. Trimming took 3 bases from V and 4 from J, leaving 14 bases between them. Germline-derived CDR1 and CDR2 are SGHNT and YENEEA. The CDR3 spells CASSLTTTVPDTQYF. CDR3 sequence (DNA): TGTGCCAGCAGCTTGACGACTACAGTGCCAGATACGCAGTATTTT.

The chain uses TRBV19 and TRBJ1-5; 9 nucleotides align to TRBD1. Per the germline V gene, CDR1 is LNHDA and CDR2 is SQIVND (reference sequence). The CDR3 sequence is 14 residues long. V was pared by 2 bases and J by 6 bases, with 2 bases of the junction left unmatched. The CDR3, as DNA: TGTGCCAGTAGTATAACACAGGGGGCTCAGCCCCAGCATTTT. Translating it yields CASSITQGAQPQHF. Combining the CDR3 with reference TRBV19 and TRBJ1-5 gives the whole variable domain DGGITQSPKYLFRKEGQNVTLSCEQNLNHDAMYWYRQDPGQGLRLIYYSQIVNDFQKGDIAEGYSVSREKKESFPLTVTSAQKNPTAFYLCASSITQGAQPQHFGDGTRLSIL.

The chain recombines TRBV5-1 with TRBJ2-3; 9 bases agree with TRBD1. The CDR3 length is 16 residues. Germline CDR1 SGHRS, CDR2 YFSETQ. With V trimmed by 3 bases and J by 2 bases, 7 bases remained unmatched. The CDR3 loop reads CASSSQGALITDTQYF. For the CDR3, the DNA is TGCGCCAGCAGCTCACAGGGGGCACTTATCACAGATACGCAGTATTTT.